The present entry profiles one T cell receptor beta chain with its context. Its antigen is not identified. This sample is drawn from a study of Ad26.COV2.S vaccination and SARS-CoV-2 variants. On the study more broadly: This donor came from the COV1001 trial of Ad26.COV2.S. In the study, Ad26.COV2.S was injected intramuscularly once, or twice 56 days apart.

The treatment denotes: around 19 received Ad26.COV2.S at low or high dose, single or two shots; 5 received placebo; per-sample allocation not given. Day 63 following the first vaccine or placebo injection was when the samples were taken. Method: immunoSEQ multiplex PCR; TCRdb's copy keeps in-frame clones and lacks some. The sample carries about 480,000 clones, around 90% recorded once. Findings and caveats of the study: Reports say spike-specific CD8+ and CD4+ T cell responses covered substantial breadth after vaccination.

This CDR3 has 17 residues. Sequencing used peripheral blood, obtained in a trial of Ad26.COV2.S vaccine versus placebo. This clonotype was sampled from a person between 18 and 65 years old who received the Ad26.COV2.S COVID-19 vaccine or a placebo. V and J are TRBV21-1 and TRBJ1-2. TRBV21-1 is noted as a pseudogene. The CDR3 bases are TGTGCCAGCAGCAAAGAGGGGGGAGGCGGGCCCTCCTATGGCTACACCTTC. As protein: CASSKEGGGGPSYGYTF.